The 17 T cell receptor beta chains reported below all come from one sample, sequenced in a study of identical twins. TCRdb reprocessed the 5' RACE reads via MiXCR and lists one record per CDR3 protein. The sample has 240,000 or so distinct CDR3 sequences; about 13% are singletons. The data also belong to a second study, concerning yellow fever vaccine responses in identical twins.

The sample taken for sequencing was memory (CD45RO+) T cells sorted from blood. The source of these receptors is a woman aged 18-35 years in good health.

The chain uses TRBV27 and TRBJ2-7; 8 bases are a match to TRBD2. CDR3 length equals 14 residues. Looked up from germline, CDR1 is MNHEY and CDR2 is SMNVEV (reference sequence). J was trimmed by 2 bases and V by 2 bases; bases with no gene match: 2. The DNA of the CDR3 is TGTGCCAGCAGTTTACGGGAGGGAGCCTACGAGCAGTACTTC. Protein sequence: CASSLREGAYEQYF.

This clonotype is medium-sized (0.01 to 0.1%) by share. J is TRBJ2-3 and V is TRBV3-1; D call uncertain. Trimming pared 1 base from V and 2 bases from J, leaving 4 bases between. The CDR3 spans 13 residues. CDR1 is LGHDT, CDR2 YNNKEL, per germline (reference sequence). CDR3 sequence (DNA): TGTGCCAGCAGCCAAGTTGTCACAGATACGCAGTATTTT. Its protein is CASSQVVTDTQYF.

The chain is built from TRBV24-1 and TRBJ1-4; no definite D call. Deletions cut 4 bases from V and 7 bases from J, with 15 bases between. In germline, CDR1 is KGHDR, CDR2 SFDVKD. This CDR3 has 15 amino acids. The CDR3 sequence is CATSDLNDNAEKLFF. Here the CDR3 DNA reads TGTGCCACCAGTGACCTAAACGACAATGCTGAAAAACTGTTTTTT.

The chain carries TRBV20-1 and TRBJ2-4; D remains ambiguous. The V gene lost 3 bases and the J gene lost 4 bases, with 10 bases spanning the gap. This CDR3 is built from 13 residues. CDR1 and CDR2 from the germline V gene are DFQATT and SNEGSKA (reference sequence). The CDR3 loop reads CSASPPSKNIQYF. In nucleotides, the CDR3 is TGCAGTGCTAGCCCCCCTTCTAAAAACATTCAGTACTTC.

This clonotype was seen a single time. This chain uses TRBV28 with TRBJ2-7; TRBD1 or TRBD2 may be the D gene (6 bases each). The germline V gene encodes CDR1 MDHEN and CDR2 SYDVKM. The CDR3 contains 14 residues. V lost 6 bases, J lost 7 bases, and 19 bases lay in between. CDR3 nucleotide sequence: TGTGCCAGCAGGCAGGGACAAACGGAGGGGGAGCAGTACTTC. The encoded protein is CASRQGQTEGEQYF.

This clonotype was observed at least ten times. The rearrangement joins TRBV3-1 to TRBJ2-5, with 14 bases identical to TRBD2. The V segment lost 3 bases and the J segment 5 bases; nucleotides outside the gene matches: 5. CDR1 and CDR2 (germline): LGHDT, YNNKEL (reference sequence). The CDR3 runs to 16 residues. Here the CDR3 reads CASSHRTSGGRETQYF. DNA for the CDR3: TGTGCCAGCAGCCACAGGACTAGCGGGGGGAGGGAGACCCAGTACTTC.

This clonotype was found many times. The V and J genes are TRBV6-1 and TRBJ2-1; 8 bases are shared with TRBD1. Per the germline V gene, CDR1 is MNHNS and CDR2 is SASEGT. The trim removed 4 bases at V and 4 bases at J, leaving 3 bases unmatched. This CDR3 is 14 amino acids long. CDR3 bases: TGTGCCAGCAGTGCCTGGACAGGGTACAATGAGCAGTTCTTC. Translation gives CASSAWTGYNEQFF.

As for this clonotype: Here the CDR3 omits its conserved ending phenylalanine or tryptophan, so a read error is the likely source. V and J are TRBV2 and TRBJ1-1; possible D gene TRBD1, 6 bases. With 6 bases removed from V and 3 bases from J, the gap between germline ends came to 14 bases. Germline assignment: CDR1 SNHLY and CDR2 FYNNEI. CDR3 length: 14 amino acids. In DNA form, the CDR3 reads TGTGCCAGCAGGGACAGCCGATATGACACTGAAGCTTTCCTT. Protein: CASRDSRYDTEAFL.

The chain recombines TRBV18 with TRBJ2-1; the match to TRBD1 covers 8 bases. V lost 3 bases, J lost 9 bases, and 7 bases stayed unmatched. Germline V lookup: CDR1 KGHSH, CDR2 LQKENI. The CDR3 sequence is 14 residues long. CDR3 sequence reads: CASSPQGAGGEQFF. For the CDR3, the DNA is TGTGCCAGCTCACCCCAGGGGGCAGGGGGTGAGCAGTTCTTC.

The genes are TRBV7-8 and TRBJ2-2, with 7 bases aligning to TRBD1. The CDR3 covers 17 residues. Trimming at V came to 5 bases and at J to 1 base, leaving 10 bases not matched to a gene. CDR1 and CDR2 from the germline V gene are SGHVS and FQNEAQ. CDR3 protein: CASSPPVGQENTGELFF. In nucleotides, the CDR3 is TGTGCCAGCAGCCCCCCAGTAGGACAGGAGAACACCGGGGAGCTGTTTTTT.

This clonotype was seen a handful of times. This chain links TRBV20-1 with TRBJ1-4; D is ambiguous. CDR1 DFQATT and CDR2 SNEGSKA come from the germline V gene (reference sequence). The CDR3 contains 13 residues. The ends were cut back, 2 bases at V and 7 bases at J, with 11 bases in the middle. This CDR3 is CSARIPGSEKLFF. The CDR3 bases are TGCAGTGCTAGAATTCCCGGAAGTGAAAAACTGTTTTTT.

This sequence joins TRBV7-9 and TRBJ2-5, with D possibly being TRBD1 or TRBD2 (5 bases each). In germline, CDR1 is SEHNR, CDR2 FQNEAQ (reference sequence). V lost 5 bases to trimming and J lost 7 bases, with 14 bases between them. The CDR3 length is 13 residues. In DNA, the CDR3 is TGTGCCAGCAGCCGGGACCTTAGCGCGACCCAGTACTTC. The encoded protein is CASSRDLSATQYF.

CDR3 sequence reads: CSATRASGPDTQYF. As DNA, the CDR3 is TGCAGTGCCACGAGGGCTAGCGGACCAGATACGCAGTATTTT. The chain is built from TRBV20-1 and TRBJ2-3; TRBD2 aligns across 7 bases. Germline CDR1 reads DFQATT; CDR2 reads SNEGSKA (reference sequence). The CDR3 runs to 14 residues. J was trimmed by 4 bases and V by 6 bases; bases with no gene match: 10.

About this clonotype: A much larger clone differs from this one at a single base, so this may be a read error. V usage is TRBV6-2 or TRBV6-3 and J usage is TRBJ1-5, with D perhaps TRBD1 (5 bases). The CDR3 has 14 residues. Germline values: CDR1 MNHEY, CDR2 SVGEGT. Deletions cut 5 bases from V and 1 base from J, with 9 bases between. The CDR3: CASSTWGSNQPQHF. CDR3 nucleotides: TGTGCCAGCAGTACATGGGGCAGCAATCAGCCCCAGCATTTT.

This clonotype was seen only a few times. The chain has TRBV14 and TRBJ2-7; TRBD1 matches at 7 bases. Looked up from germline, CDR1 is SGHDN and CDR2 is FVKESK. V gave up 0 bases and J gave up 1 base; unmatched junction bases: 3. This CDR3 comprises 15 residues. CDR3 loop: CASSQERGLSYEQYF. CDR3 nucleotides: TGTGCCAGCAGCCAAGAAAGGGGGCTGTCCTACGAGCAGTACTTC.

This clonotype occurred many times. The J gene is TRBJ2-4, the V gene TRBV10-3; 8 bases line up with TRBD2. J was trimmed by 8 bases and V by 6 bases; bases with no gene match: 6. The germline gives CDR1 ENHRY, CDR2 SYGVKD. The CDR3 is 13 residues long. CDR3 loop: CAIRLDGGDIQYF. CDR3 nucleotide sequence: TGTGCCATCAGGCTGGACGGGGGGGACATTCAGTACTTC.

This clonotype was seen many times. V is TRBV20-1 and J is TRBJ2-2, with D unresolved. V was pared by 0 bases and J by 1 base, with 6 bases between. CDR3 length equals 14 residues. Germline CDR1 DFQATT, CDR2 SNEGSKA (reference sequence). CDR3 amino acids: CSARDQLNTGELFF. The CDR3 DNA is TGCAGTGCTAGAGATCAATTGAACACCGGGGAGCTGTTTTTT.